These T cell receptor beta chains were read from a single sample in a study of blood T cell repertoires in COVID-19. Data came from immunoSEQ multiplex PCR; TCRdb stores just in-frame clones and leaves some out. Altogether some 240,000 clones are present, 89% being singletons, with the ten largest covering approximately 4.6%. The sample was peripheral blood. The receptors derive from a woman aged 40 to 50 who had recovered from COVID-19. CDR3s leave out the opening cysteine and the closing phenylalanine or tryptophan. Some rows have no size entry. The others give once, few or many, or a class for an expanded clone.

cdr3_length: 12
v_call: TRBV7-9
j_call: TRBJ2-1
clone_size: -
cdr3_aa: ASSNPQGYNEQF

cdr3_length: 14
v_call: TRBV4-1
j_call: TRBJ2-5
clone_size: -
cdr3_aa: ASSQEGTFMGETQY

cdr3_length: 15
v_call: TRBV2
j_call: TRBJ2-7
clone_size: -
cdr3_aa: ASSLTDRAYSSYEQY

cdr3_length: 11
v_call: TRBV10-3
j_call: TRBJ2-5
clone_size: -
cdr3_aa: AISSRAEETQY

cdr3_length: 11
v_call: TRBV5-4
j_call: TRBJ2-7
clone_size: -
cdr3_aa: ASSQDIGYEQY

cdr3_length: 15
v_call: TRBV25-1
j_call: TRBJ1-1
clone_size: -
cdr3_aa: ASSERVGGRDWTEAF

cdr3_length: 11
v_call: TRBV9
j_call: TRBJ1-2
clone_size: once
cdr3_aa: ASSAFGTDGYT

cdr3_length: 13
v_call: TRBV28
j_call: TRBJ2-5
clone_size: -
cdr3_aa: ASSFSSREEETQY

cdr3_length: 15
v_call: TRBV4-2
j_call: TRBJ1-6
clone_size: -
cdr3_aa: ASSQAVGGDNTEPLH

cdr3_length: 12
v_call: TRBV6-5
j_call: TRBJ1-2
clone_size: -
cdr3_aa: ASRRVGQGYGYT

cdr3_length: 14
v_call: TRBV19
j_call: TRBJ2-2
clone_size: once
cdr3_aa: ASSPRQGLDTGELF

cdr3_length: 11
v_call: TRBV12-3/TRBV12-4
j_call: TRBJ2-5
clone_size: -
cdr3_aa: ASSWTGTETQY

cdr3_length: 12
v_call: TRBV5-1
j_call: TRBJ1-2
clone_size: -
cdr3_aa: ASSLEIGGAGYT

cdr3_length: 15
v_call: TRBV4-3
j_call: TRBJ1-4
clone_size: -
cdr3_aa: ASSQDSFSGVGEKLF

cdr3_length: 12
v_call: TRBV9
j_call: TRBJ1-2
clone_size: -
cdr3_aa: ASSVVSGNYGYT

cdr3_length: 14
v_call: TRBV11-2
j_call: TRBJ2-1
clone_size: -
cdr3_aa: ASSSSRDRVLNEQF

cdr3_length: 12
v_call: TRBV5-4
j_call: TRBJ1-1
clone_size: -
cdr3_aa: ASSELTVNSEAF

cdr3_length: 12
v_call: TRBV5-4
j_call: TRBJ2-3
clone_size: -
cdr3_aa: ASSAGQVTDTQY

cdr3_length: 13
v_call: TRBV15
j_call: TRBJ1-2
clone_size: -
cdr3_aa: ATSRDLAGNYGYT

cdr3_length: 10
v_call: TRBV19
j_call: TRBJ2-1
clone_size: -
cdr3_aa: ASSRPYNEQF

cdr3_length: 14
v_call: TRBV6-6
j_call: TRBJ2-3
clone_size: -
cdr3_aa: ASSYAGLAGGDTQY

cdr3_length: 14
v_call: TRBV19
j_call: TRBJ1-2
clone_size: -
cdr3_aa: ASALYPGQAKYGYT

cdr3_length: 12
v_call: TRBV7-8
j_call: TRBJ1-1
clone_size: -
cdr3_aa: ASSQGTANTEAF

cdr3_length: 12
v_call: TRBV19
j_call: TRBJ2-7
clone_size: -
cdr3_aa: ASSYGSEGYEQY

cdr3_length: 9
v_call: TRBV12-3/TRBV12-4
j_call: TRBJ1-5
clone_size: -
cdr3_aa: ASSRGQPQH

cdr3_length: 11
v_call: TRBV3-1/TRBV3-2
j_call: TRBJ2-5
clone_size: -
cdr3_aa: ASSQRGDPTQY

cdr3_length: 11
v_call: TRBV29-1
j_call: TRBJ2-1
clone_size: -
cdr3_aa: SVEGGLYNEQF

cdr3_length: 13
v_call: TRBV7-9
j_call: TRBJ1-1
clone_size: -
cdr3_aa: ASPGGPLGATEAF

cdr3_length: 11
v_call: TRBV12-3/TRBV12-4
j_call: TRBJ1-2
clone_size: -
cdr3_aa: ASSFATGGSYT

cdr3_length: 12
v_call: TRBV10-3
j_call: TRBJ1-1
clone_size: -
cdr3_aa: AITTGGRDTEAF

cdr3_length: 15
v_call: TRBV7-6
j_call: TRBJ2-1
clone_size: few
cdr3_aa: ASSQWVRGSFSDEQF

cdr3_length: 11
v_call: TRBV12-3/TRBV12-4
j_call: TRBJ1-5
clone_size: -
cdr3_aa: ASSQGGFQPQH

cdr3_length: 12
v_call: TRBV28
j_call: TRBJ2-7
clone_size: few
cdr3_aa: ASTSSVSSYEQY

cdr3_length: 12
v_call: TRBV27
j_call: TRBJ2-1
clone_size: -
cdr3_aa: ASSLISPHNEQF

cdr3_length: 14
v_call: TRBV5-1
j_call: TRBJ1-4
clone_size: -
cdr3_aa: ASSLVSGGLNEKLF

cdr3_length: 10
v_call: TRBV12-3/TRBV12-4
j_call: TRBJ1-2
clone_size: -
cdr3_aa: ASSRTGAGYT

cdr3_length: 12
v_call: TRBV28
j_call: TRBJ1-5
clone_size: once
cdr3_aa: ASSLGQPNQPQH

cdr3_length: 11
v_call: TRBV4-1
j_call: TRBJ2-1
clone_size: -
cdr3_aa: ASSQPAYNEQF

cdr3_length: 11
v_call: TRBV12-3/TRBV12-4
j_call: TRBJ1-6
clone_size: -
cdr3_aa: ASSRGQGSPLH

cdr3_length: 14
v_call: TRBV3-1/TRBV3-2
j_call: TRBJ2-5
clone_size: many
cdr3_aa: ASSPGLTETQETQY

cdr3_length: 11
v_call: TRBV6-5
j_call: TRBJ1-2
clone_size: few
cdr3_aa: ASSRGQDYGYT

cdr3_length: 13
v_call: TRBV7-9
j_call: TRBJ2-1
clone_size: few
cdr3_aa: ASSEGQGGLNEQF

cdr3_length: 14
v_call: TRBV2
j_call: TRBJ2-4
clone_size: -
cdr3_aa: ASSGKTLRAGNIQY

cdr3_length: 12
v_call: TRBV6-6
j_call: TRBJ1-1
clone_size: few
cdr3_aa: ASSPRGTNTEAF

cdr3_length: 18
v_call: TRBV6-2/TRBV6-3
j_call: TRBJ1-5
clone_size: -
cdr3_aa: ASSYSREIFSGKSNQPQH

cdr3_length: 13
v_call: TRBV7-3
j_call: TRBJ2-7
clone_size: -
cdr3_aa: ASSSGLGPWDEQY

cdr3_length: 14
v_call: TRBV5-4
j_call: TRBJ2-7
clone_size: -
cdr3_aa: ASSAELAGGHYEQY

cdr3_length: 10
v_call: TRBV30
j_call: TRBJ1-2
clone_size: once
cdr3_aa: AWSAGEHGYT

cdr3_length: 11
v_call: TRBV12-3/TRBV12-4
j_call: TRBJ1-2
clone_size: -
cdr3_aa: ASSRRTDYGYT

cdr3_length: 12
v_call: TRBV7-9
j_call: TRBJ2-5
clone_size: once
cdr3_aa: ASSSPGGPETQY

cdr3_length: 11
v_call: TRBV28
j_call: TRBJ1-3
clone_size: -
cdr3_aa: ASSLEVGNTIY